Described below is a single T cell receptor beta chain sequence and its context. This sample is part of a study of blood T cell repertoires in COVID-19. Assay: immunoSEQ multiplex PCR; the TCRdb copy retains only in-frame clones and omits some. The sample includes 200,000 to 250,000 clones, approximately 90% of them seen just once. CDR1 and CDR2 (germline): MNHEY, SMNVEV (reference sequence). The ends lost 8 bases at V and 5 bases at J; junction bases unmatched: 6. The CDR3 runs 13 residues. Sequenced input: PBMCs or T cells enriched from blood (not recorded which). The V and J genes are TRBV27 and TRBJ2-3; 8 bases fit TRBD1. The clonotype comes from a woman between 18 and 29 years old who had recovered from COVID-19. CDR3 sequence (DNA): TGTGCCAGCGGCGGCAGGGGGCAAGATACGCAGTATTTT. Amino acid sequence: CASGGRGQDTQYF.